These 31 T cell receptor beta chains share one sample of origin, sequenced in a study of blood T cell repertoires in COVID-19. Sequenced by immunoSEQ multiplex PCR; TCRdb stores in-frame clones only, minus some. The repertoire holds about 120,000 clones, with 75% to 95% as singletons. The sample consisted of peripheral blood. The source is a human donor with active COVID-19. The donor label of this sample is uncertain.

This chain uses TRBV2 with TRBJ1-5, with D possibly being TRBD1 (6 bases). Germline V gene data show CDR1 as SNHLY and CDR2 as FYNNEI. This CDR3 contains 15 residues. V lost 4 bases and J 2 bases, leaving 12 bases between the germline ends. CDR3 sequence (DNA): TGTGCCAGCAGTGTCCAGGGGAGAGGCAATCAGCCCCAGCATTTT. This translates into CASSVQGRGNQPQHF.

The rearrangement uses TRBV7-3 and TRBJ2-3; TRBD2 matches at 8 bases. Germline V gene lookup returns CDR1 SGHTA and CDR2 FQGTGA. V lost 8 bases to trimming and J lost 6 bases; unmatched junction nucleotides: 10. This CDR3 spans 14 amino acids. DNA for the CDR3: TGTGCCAGCGGTATAGCGGGGCGGGTGGATACGCAGTATTTT. It translates to CASGIAGRVDTQYF.

V is TRBV11-2 and J is TRBJ1-5, with D possibly matching TRBD1 (6 bases). Germline CDR1 SGHAT, CDR2 FQNNGV. The CDR3 spans 14 residues. V lost 4 bases and J lost 3, with 10 bases in between. As DNA, the CDR3 is TGTGCCAGCAGCTCGACAGGTTTCAATCAGCCCCAGCATTTT. Translation gives CASSSTGFNQPQHF.

For this clone: A junction boundary mismatches the germline segment, possibly from a read error. Additional DNA sequences in this sample encode the identical CDR3. The chain joins TRBV7-8 to TRBJ1-1; D remains ambiguous. This CDR3 has 14 amino acids. Germline V gives CDR1 SGHVS, CDR2 FQNEAQ. CDR3 nucleotides: TGTGCCAGTAGCTTAGCGCTAGCGAACACTGAAGCTTTCTTT. It specifies CASSLALANTEAFF.

In nucleotides, the CDR3 is TGTGCCAGCAGTTTATCCCGGCTAGCGGGGGGGCTTGACAATGAGCAGTTCTTC. This codes for CASSLSRLAGGLDNEQFF. This chain connects TRBV27 to TRBJ2-1; 12 nucleotides agree with TRBD2. Germline-derived CDR1 and CDR2 are MNHEY and SMNVEV (reference sequence). The CDR3 sequence is 18 residues long. Germline trimming cut 0 bases from V and 5 bases from J; bases unmatched to any gene: 8.

The chain has TRBV9 and TRBJ1-4, with a weak D call TRBD1 (5 bases). With 4 bases removed from V and 0 bases from J, the gap between germline ends came to 25 bases. The CDR3 spans 20 residues. The germline gives CDR1 SGDLS, CDR2 YYNGEE. The CDR3 loop reads CASSPPPNWGRRATNEKLFF. The DNA of the CDR3 is TGTGCCAGCAGCCCCCCCCCAAACTGGGGCAGAAGGGCAACTAATGAAAAACTGTTTTTT.

The chain couples TRBV7-8 to TRBJ1-1; maybe TRBD1 (6 bases). Germline V lookup: CDR1 SGHVS, CDR2 FQNEAQ. V gave up 5 bases and J gave up 1 base, with 11 bases separating them. There are 14 residues in the CDR3. For the CDR3, the DNA is TGTGCCAGCAGCAGCAGGGGCAAGAACACTGAAGCTTTCTTT. Translation gives CASSSRGKNTEAFF.

The chain carries TRBV11-2 and TRBJ2-4; TRBD1 agrees at 9 bases. This CDR3 comprises 16 residues. Trimming at V came to 2 bases and at J to 6 bases, leaving 8 bases not matched to a gene. Germline CDR1 is SGHAT and CDR2 is FQNNGV. CDR3 loop: CASSLSTGGVTNIQYF. The DNA for the CDR3 is TGTGCCAGCAGCTTAAGTACAGGGGGCGTTACAAACATTCAGTACTTC. Complete variable domain (other parts from reference TRBV11-2 and TRBJ2-4): EAGVAQSPRYKIIEKRQSVAFWCNPISGHATLYWYQQILGQGPKLLIQFQNNGVVDDSQLPKDRFSAERLKGVDSTLKIQPAKLEDSAVYLCASSLSTGGVTNIQYFGAGTRLSVL.

V is TRBV6-2 or TRBV6-3 and J is TRBJ1-2, with D hard to call. The germline V gene encodes CDR1 MNHEY and CDR2 SVGEGT. V lost 5 bases and J lost 4, with 11 bases in between. The CDR3 covers 13 residues. The CDR3 DNA sequence: TGTGCCAGCAGTAATGACTGGTTCTATGGCTACACCTTC. This translates into CASSNDWFYGYTF.

The chain uses TRBV2 and TRBJ2-7; 13 bases are a match to TRBD2. The trim removed 7 bases at V and 7 bases at J, leaving 10 bases unmatched. Germline CDR1 SNHLY, CDR2 FYNNEI. The CDR3 sequence is 15 residues long. CDR3 loop: CASKVGLAGAGEQYF. The CDR3 DNA is TGTGCCAGCAAGGTAGGACTAGCGGGGGCTGGGGAGCAGTACTTC.

The DNA of the CDR3 is TGTGCCAGCTCACGGCGGGGCCAAGAGACCCAGTACTTC. It yields the protein CASSRRGQETQYF. This sequence joins TRBV18 and TRBJ2-5; perhaps TRBD2 as D (6 bases). Germline CDR1 reads KGHSH; CDR2 reads LQKENI. Trimming removed 4 bases from V and 1 base from J, with 7 bases in between. The CDR3 consists of 13 residues.

This sequence joins TRBV27 and TRBJ2-5; no reliable D call. V lost 0 bases to trimming and J lost 4 bases, with 12 bases between them. Germline V gene sequence: CDR1 MNHEY, CDR2 SMNVEV (reference sequence). The CDR3 spans 15 residues. CDR3 bases: TGTGCCAGCAGTTTATCCTGGCTAGTTAGAGAGACCCAGTACTTC. Amino acid sequence: CASSLSWLVRETQYF.

V is TRBV11-2 and J is TRBJ2-2; 9 bases are a match to TRBD1. Germline V gene sequence: CDR1 SGHAT, CDR2 FQNNGV. The CDR3 contains 17 residues. Trimming cost V 5 bases and J 5 bases; bases outside gene matches: 12. This CDR3 is CASSQPRDRDWTGELFF. CDR3 DNA: TGTGCCAGCAGCCAGCCGCGGGACAGGGATTGGACCGGGGAGCTGTTTTTT. Full variable domain (missing parts from reference TRBV11-2 and TRBJ2-2): EAGVAQSPRYKIIEKRQSVAFWCNPISGHATLYWYQQILGQGPKLLIQFQNNGVVDDSQLPKDRFSAERLKGVDSTLKIQPAKLEDSAVYLCASSQPRDRDWTGELFFGEGSRLTVL.

This clone was observed once. J is TRBJ2-2 and V is TRBV7-2; tentatively, D is TRBD1 (6 bases). Germline V CDR1 and CDR2: SGHTA, FQGNSA. CDR3 length equals 18 residues. Trimming stripped 3 bases from V and 0 bases from J, with 17 bases between. CDR3: CASSFRSTGTANTGELFF. The CDR3 nucleotides read TGTGCCAGCAGCTTTAGGTCGACAGGCACCGCGAACACCGGGGAGCTGTTTTTT.

The V gene is TRBV6-6, the J gene TRBJ1-5; perhaps TRBD1 as D (5 bases). The V gene's germline CDR1 is MNHNY and CDR2 SVGAGI (reference sequence). The CDR3 covers 16 residues. Trimming shortened V by 6 bases and J by 0 bases, and 15 bases separated the two germline ends. In DNA, the CDR3 is TGTGCCAGCAGCCCCCCGAGGCAGGGTAGCAATCAGCCCCAGCATTTT. Encoded protein: CASSPPRQGSNQPQHF.

V and J are TRBV28 and TRBJ2-7; D gene unclear. Trimming stripped 2 bases from V and 3 bases from J, with 8 bases between. CDR1 MDHEN and CDR2 SYDVKM come from the germline V gene. This CDR3 region has 13 residues. CDR3 sequence: CASSLPASYEQYF. CDR3 coding DNA: TGTGCCAGCAGTTTACCTGCCAGCTACGAGCAGTACTTC. The full variable domain, completed using reference TRBV28 and TRBJ2-7, is DVKVTQSSRYLVKRTGEKVFLECVQDMDHENMFWYRQDPGLGLRLIYFSYDVKMKEKGDIPEGYSVSREKKERFSLILESASTNQTSMYLCASSLPASYEQYFGPGTRLTVT.

This clone was observed a handful of times. The V gene is TRBV24-1, the J gene TRBJ2-5; 12 bases line up with TRBD2. Germline V lookup: CDR1 KGHDR, CDR2 SFDVKD. Trimming at V came to 3 bases and at J to 4 bases, leaving 5 bases not matched to a gene. There are 16 residues in the CDR3. CDR3 sequence: CATSDPLAGGRETQYF. The CDR3 DNA follows: TGTGCCACCAGTGATCCCCTAGCGGGGGGGCGAGAGACCCAGTACTTC.

V gene TRBV7-6 combines with J gene TRBJ2-1; TRBD2 matches 9 bases. In germline, CDR1 is SGHVS, CDR2 FNYEAQ. V was pared by 2 bases and J by 9 bases, with 8 bases of the junction left unmatched. This CDR3 has 15 residues. The CDR3 DNA reads as TGTGCCAGCAGCTTAACTGGCGGGGGGGCGGGTGAGCAGTTCTTC. As protein: CASSLTGGGAGEQFF.

The chain couples TRBV6-2 or TRBV6-3 to TRBJ2-1, with TRBD2 matching over 10 bases. The length of the CDR3 is 15 residues. V lost 4 bases to trimming and J lost 10 bases; unmatched junction nucleotides: 10. Per the germline V gene, CDR1 is MNHEY and CDR2 is SVGEGT. CDR3 sequence: CASSFSGTSVGEQFF. CDR3 nucleotides: TGTGCCAGCAGTTTTTCCGGGACTAGCGTCGGAGAGCAGTTCTTC.

This chain connects TRBV6-5 to TRBJ1-4; 9 bases are shared with TRBD1. Germline V gene data show CDR1 as MNHEY and CDR2 as SVGAGI. After removal of 0 bases from V and 5 bases from J, the junction contained 1 base not matched to a gene. This CDR3 has 15 residues. The CDR3 DNA is TGTGCCAGCAGTTACTCAGACAGGGGGAATGAAAAACTGTTTTTT. This translates into CASSYSDRGNEKLFF.

J is TRBJ2-3 and V is TRBV28; D might be TRBD1 (7 bases). Germline-derived CDR1 and CDR2 are MDHEN and SYDVKM. Trimming took off 1 base at V and 6 bases at J, with 14 bases between the two ends. The CDR3 extends over 15 amino acids. The DNA of the CDR3 is TGTGCCAGCAGTTTATTCCAACAGGGGAGGGATACGCAGTATTTT. Translated: CASSLFQQGRDTQYF.

This clone was picked up one time. The CDR3 region is CASSQELTGDPEAFF. In DNA form, the CDR3 reads TGTGCCAGCAGCCAAGAACTTACAGGCGACCCTGAAGCTTTCTTT. The V and J genes are TRBV14 and TRBJ1-1, with a possible D match to TRBD1 (5 bases). The CDR3 sequence is 15 residues long. V lost 0 bases, J lost 6 bases, and 14 bases lay in between. Germline V gives CDR1 SGHDN, CDR2 FVKESK.

This chain connects TRBV30 to TRBJ1-5; 7 bases are shared with TRBD1. Trimming cost V 0 bases and J 3 bases; bases outside gene matches: 5. The CDR3 extends over 15 amino acids. Germline CDR1 and CDR2: GTSNPN and SVGIG (reference sequence). CDR3 region: CAWSVLGGHNQPQHF. In DNA, the CDR3 is TGTGCCTGGAGTGTCCTAGGGGGCCACAATCAGCCCCAGCATTTT. The full variable domain, with the rest looked up from reference TRBV30 and TRBJ1-5, is SQTIHQWPATLVQPVGSPLSLECTVEGTSNPNLYWYRQAAGRGLQLLFYSVGIGQISSEVPQNLSASRPQDRQFILSSKKLLLSDSGFYLCAWSVLGGHNQPQHFGDGTRLSIL.

The rearrangement uses TRBV2 and TRBJ1-2, with TRBD1 matching over 7 bases. Germline values: CDR1 SNHLY, CDR2 FYNNEI. V dropped 6 bases and J dropped 8; count of bases not matched to a gene: 9. CDR3 length: 13 residues. In DNA form, the CDR3 reads TGTGCCAGCAGGATACAGGGGATCGGCGGCTACACCTTC. This codes for CASRIQGIGGYTF.

This sequence joins TRBV5-5 and TRBJ2-7; TRBD2 might be the D (6 bases). This CDR3 is built from 15 residues. Looked up from germline, CDR1 is SGHKS and CDR2 is YYEKEE (reference sequence). V was cut by 0 bases and J by 3 bases, with 13 bases left in between. The DNA for the CDR3 is TGTGCCAGCAGCTTGGGCATCGGGGGTAGCTACGAGCAGTACTTC. Translation gives CASSLGIGGSYEQYF.

CDR3 nucleotides: TGTGCCAGCAGCAACGGACAGAGCCTAACCTACAATGAGCAGTTCTTC. The encoded protein is CASSNGQSLTYNEQFF. The chain joins TRBV5-4 to TRBJ2-1, with a possible D match to TRBD1 (6 bases). The CDR3 runs to 16 residues. Trimming removed 4 bases from V and 2 bases from J, with 16 bases in between. Looked up from germline, CDR1 is SGHNT and CDR2 is YYREEE (reference sequence).

This chain connects TRBV6-5 to TRBJ1-5; D uncertain. V was trimmed by 2 bases and J by 1 base, leaving 12 bases between them. This CDR3 contains 16 residues. CDR1 MNHEY and CDR2 SVGAGI come from the germline V gene. CDR3 loop: CASSYGRGSSNQPQHF. The CDR3 region has the DNA TGTGCCAGCAGTTACGGTCGGGGATCGAGCAATCAGCCCCAGCATTTT.

This sequence joins TRBV5-5 and TRBJ1-1; 7 nucleotides align to TRBD1. Germline CDR1 SGHKS, CDR2 YYEKEE (reference sequence). There are 13 residues in the CDR3. V lost 2 bases to trimming and J lost 7 bases; unmatched junction nucleotides: 5. The DNA of the CDR3 is TGTGCCAGCAGCTTCGGGACAGATAGTGAAGCTTTCTTT. It encodes CASSFGTDSEAFF.

The chain is built from TRBV11-2 and TRBJ2-7; D might be TRBD2 (7 bases). V was clipped by 3 bases and J by 2 bases, with 20 bases between them. This CDR3 spans 17 amino acids. Germline assignment: CDR1 SGHAT and CDR2 FQNNGV. CDR3 loop: CASSFTGGTNTPYEQYF. The CDR3 DNA reads TGTGCCAGCAGCTTTACGGGGGGCACCAATACTCCCTACGAGCAGTACTTC.

This chain uses TRBV5-1 with TRBJ2-1; D unclear. Germline V gene data show CDR1 as SGHRS and CDR2 as YFSETQ. The CDR3 has 15 amino acids. Trimming left V 0 bases short and J 6 bases short, with 13 bases between. This chain's CDR3 is CASSLGLRSANEQFF. The DNA for the CDR3 is TGCGCCAGCAGCTTGGGACTCCGGAGCGCCAATGAGCAGTTCTTC.

This clone was seen once. The chain has TRBV15 and TRBJ1-2; tentatively, D is TRBD1 (6 bases). The germline V and J ends were trimmed by 3 bases and 3 bases, with 11 bases remaining between them. Germline V CDR1 and CDR2: LNHNV, YYDKDF (reference sequence). CDR3 length: 14 residues. The CDR3 is CATSSPTGYYGYTF. CDR3 coding DNA: TGTGCCACCAGCAGTCCGACAGGCTACTATGGCTACACCTTC.